This T cell receptor beta chain is drawn from a study of T cell responses to AZD1222 COVID-19 vaccine. Study-level results: Vaccine-related CD4 TCRs covered spike, predominating at 160-218 and 743-854.

Notes on this clone: The antigen is not known.

TCRdb's copy holds only in-frame clones and misses some; the assay was immunoSEQ multiplex PCR. The profile shows roughly 150,000 clones, roughly 90% of them singletons. The V gene's germline CDR1 is KGHSY and CDR2 FQNENV. Trimming pared 5 bases from V and 6 bases from J, leaving 11 bases between. The CDR3 is made up of 13 amino acids. This material consisted of peripheral blood, taken on day 0 of AZD1222 vaccination. The TCR sequence derives from an adult in good health. The rearrangement links TRBV16 to TRBJ1-5, with D unclear. The DNA of the CDR3 is TGTGCCAGCAGCGCAACACCAAGTCAGCCCCAGCATTTT. The encoded protein is CASSATPSQPQHF.